This TCR beta chain is from a study of cytomegalovirus exposure and HLA in healthy donors. Regarding this clone: Its antigen is unidentified. Other DNA sequences within the sample encode an identical CDR3.

Clones were sequenced by immunoSEQ multiplex PCR, and TCRdb holds only the in-frame ones, with some missing. Here the sample spans about 360,000 clones, around 86% being singletons. The germline V gene has CDR1 MNHEY and CDR2 SVGAGI. The CDR3 spans 14 residues. The V end lost 0 bases, the J end lost 1 base, and 6 bases lay between the germline ends. Whole-study findings and limits: The majority of TCR sequences were rare, yet some public TCRs appeared in many donors. The authors enumerated roughly 160 TCR beta chains as linked to cytomegalovirus. Cytomegalovirus status, reportedly, was diagnosed with high specificity and sensitivity by the classifier.

Sequencing was performed on PBMCs. The rearrangement links TRBV6-5 to TRBJ1-1, with unresolved D. This receptor was obtained from a woman between 18 and 29 years old in good health and CMV-seronegative. CDR3 in amino acids: CASSYSAGNTEAFF. The CDR3 region has the DNA TGTGCCAGCAGTTACTCGGCGGGGAACACTGAAGCTTTCTTT.